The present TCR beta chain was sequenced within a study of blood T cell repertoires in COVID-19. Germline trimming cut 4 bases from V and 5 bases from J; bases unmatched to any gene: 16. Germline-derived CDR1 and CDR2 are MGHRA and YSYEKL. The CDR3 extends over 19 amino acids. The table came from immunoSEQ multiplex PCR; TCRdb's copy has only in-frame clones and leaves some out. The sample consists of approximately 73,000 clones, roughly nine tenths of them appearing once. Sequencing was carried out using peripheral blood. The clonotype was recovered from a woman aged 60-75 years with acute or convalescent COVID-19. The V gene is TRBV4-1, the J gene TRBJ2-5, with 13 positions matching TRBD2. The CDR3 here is CASSLRHGLAGVSVETQYF. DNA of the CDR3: TGCGCCAGCAGCCTACGCCATGGACTAGCGGGAGTCAGTGTGGAGACCCAGTACTTC.